This T cell receptor beta chain was identified during a study of T cell repertoires in cytomegalovirus infection. Turning to the study itself: Recently identified HLA-C-restricted CMV epitopes and well-studied HLA-B-restricted CMV epitopes were used by the study. In public TCR beta signatures, there were indications of both CMV infection and matching HLA type.

One entry per CDR3 protein results from TCRdb running MiXCR on the reads. The top ten hold about 90% of the sample, which has around 23,000 distinct CDR3 sequences, 22% seen once. Study-wide points: Cumulative frequency (of public TCR beta family members) identified carriers of CMV plus the relevant HLA.

This clonotype was observed at least ten times. Its antigen is currently unknown. Germline-derived CDR1 and CDR2 are SNHLY and FYNNEI. V lost 1 base and J lost 9; bases outside the gene matches: 6. The CDR3 runs to 15 residues. The chain couples TRBV2 to TRBJ2-1; 10 nucleotides line up with TRBD1. This specimen consisted of CD8+ T cells from cultured PBMCs, obtained from culture after CMV antigen stimulation. The sequence was obtained from a human donor in good health (CMV status not recorded). Some clones in this sample may be carry-over from other donors' samples. CDR3 nucleotide sequence: TGTGCCAGCAGTGAAGAGGCGACAGGGGGCAGTGAGCAGTTCTTC. Amino acid sequence: CASSEEATGGSEQFF.